These 2 T cell receptor beta chains were all obtained from the same sample, sequenced in a study of human T cells and chemical hapten exposure listed by TCRdb under 2021. The library was produced with RACE. This sample was sequenced with a NextSeq 500. TCRdb cleaned the public reads at Q25 with fastp, built clones with MiXCR and kept in-frame beta chains. Rows with one shared CDR3 protein collapse into an entry with the most common genes and DNA. The sample contains just over 70,000 distinct CDR3 sequences, around 10% of them found a single time. The leading ten clones occupy approximately 1.5% of the sample. In light of the paper, this sample's time point label describes: patch test 3, about 24 weeks after DPC sensitization. The treatment or condition label, read with the paper, signifies: therapeutic diphenylcyclopropenone sensitization with weekly scalp DPC. Sequences were derived from whole blood, sampled in connection with sensitization to the hapten diphenylcyclopropenone (DPC). The receptors originated from a woman aged 50 to 60 with alopecia areata. Some clones in this sample may be carry-over from other donors' samples.

This clonotype was counted only a few times. The chain carries TRBV11-2 and TRBJ2-5, with 7 bases that match TRBD1. V was pared by 4 bases and J by 1 base, with 15 bases of the junction left unmatched. The germline gives CDR1 SGHAT, CDR2 FQNNGV. The CDR3 has 18 amino acids. CDR3 sequence reads: CASSWGRLAGTAQETQYF. The DNA for the CDR3 is TGTGCCAGCAGCTGGGGAAGGCTTGCCGGGACAGCCCAAGAGACCCAGTACTTC.

At least ten counts were recorded for this clonotype. The CDR3 loop reads CATSGQYNSPLHF. The CDR3 DNA reads as TGTGCCACCTCTGGACAGTATAATTCACCCCTCCACTTT. The gene calls are TRBV15 and TRBJ1-6; possible D gene TRBD1, 6 bases. The germline CDR1 and CDR2 sequences are LNHNV and YYDKDF (reference sequence). The V end was cut by 8 bases, the J end by 4 bases, with 9 bases between. The CDR3 totals 13 residues.